The 10 T cell receptor beta chains given below trace back to one sample, sequenced in a study of early T cells in non-severe SARS-CoV-2 infection. MiXCR, applied by TCRdb to the 5' RACE reads, yields one record per CDR3 protein. The data hold roughly 100,000 distinct CDR3 sequences, with about 14% observed a single time. Material: whole blood. These receptors all come from an adult who was a healthcare worker with PCR-confirmed SARS-CoV-2 infection or an uninfected control (not recorded which).

This clonotype appeared a few times. This chain uses TRBV9 with TRBJ2-3, with D perhaps TRBD1 (6 bases). Trimming removed 4 bases at V and 4 bases at J, with 10 bases between. This CDR3 comprises 13 residues. Germline V gives CDR1 SGDLS, CDR2 YYNGEE. CDR3 sequence reads: CASSIGTPDTQYF. CDR3 DNA: TGTGCCAGCAGCATCGGGACACCAGATACGCAGTATTTT.

As DNA, the CDR3 is TGTGCCAGCAGTCGATCTCTTCAGGCCGGGGAGCTGTTTTTT. Translated, it gives CASSRSLQAGELFF. V is TRBV14 and J is TRBJ2-2; D call uncertain. The CDR3 loop spans 14 amino acids. Germline V gene sequence: CDR1 SGHDN, CDR2 FVKESK. Trimming removed 6 bases at V and 6 bases at J, with 14 bases between.

This rearrangement joins TRBV27 to TRBJ1-5; D call uncertain. V lost 3 bases and J 6 bases, leaving 9 bases between the germline ends. Germline CDR1 MNHEY, CDR2 SMNVEV (reference sequence). This CDR3 has 13 amino acids. CDR3 amino acids: CASSFSLGQPQHF. CDR3 coding DNA: TGTGCCAGCAGTTTTAGCTTGGGTCAGCCCCAGCATTTT.

V usage is TRBV28 and J usage is TRBJ1-2, with 9 bases identical to TRBD1. The CDR3 has 14 amino acids. V lost 8 bases and J lost 4; bases outside the gene matches: 8. Germline V gene sequence: CDR1 MDHEN, CDR2 SYDVKM. Here the CDR3 DNA reads TGTGCCAGCCGGGGACAGGGCGTAGTCTATGGCTACACCTTC. This codes for CASRGQGVVYGYTF.

The chain uses TRBV20-1 and TRBJ1-2, with 8 bases fitting TRBD1. CDR3 size: 18 residues. Germline CDR1 and CDR2: DFQATT and SNEGSKA (reference sequence). The trim removed 5 bases at V and 0 bases at J, leaving 17 bases unmatched. The CDR3 loop reads CSAGEAGGYTTTNYGYTF. CDR3 DNA: TGCAGTGCTGGCGAGGCAGGGGGCTATACCACCACTAACTATGGCTACACCTTC.

The V call is TRBV7-8, the J call TRBJ2-7; TRBD1 might be the D (6 bases). Trimming took 5 bases from V and 2 from J, leaving 10 bases between them. The V gene's germline CDR1 is SGHVS and CDR2 FQNEAQ. This CDR3 region has 13 residues. DNA of the CDR3: TGTGCCAGCAGCCAGGACAGTCCCTACGAGCAGTACTTC. Translating gives CASSQDSPYEQYF. The complete variable domain, with remaining parts taken from reference TRBV7-8 and TRBJ2-7, reads GAGVSQSPRYKVAKRGQDVALRCDPISGHVSLFWYQQALGQGPEFLTYFQNEAQLDKSGLPSDRFFAERPEGSVSTLKIQRTQQEDSAVYLCASSQDSPYEQYFGPGTRLTVT.

The chain links TRBV20-1 to TRBJ2-4, with D perhaps TRBD2 (6 bases). The CDR3 spans 13 residues. Germline assignment: CDR1 DFQATT and CDR2 SNEGSKA (reference sequence). Trimming left V 6 bases short and J 8 bases short, with 17 bases between. The CDR3 DNA is TGCAGTGCCGGAGGGCAGGGCCGGGACATTCAGTACTTC. Its protein product is CSAGGQGRDIQYF.

This clonotype turned up a few times. This rearrangement joins TRBV4-1 to TRBJ1-1, with 9 bases matching TRBD1. The V gene end was trimmed by 1 base and the J gene end by 5 bases; junction bases not matched to a gene: 11. Germline lookup yields CDR1 MGHRA and CDR2 YSYEKL. There are 17 residues in the CDR3. The CDR3 region is CASSQASSQGARTEAFF. The CDR3 nucleotides are TGCGCCAGCAGCCAAGCCTCTTCACAGGGGGCACGAACTGAAGCTTTCTTT.

The chain carries TRBV28 and TRBJ2-5, with TRBD1 matching 7 bases. J lost 5 bases, V lost 1 base, and 7 bases had no gene match. CDR1 MDHEN and CDR2 SYDVKM come from the germline V gene. This CDR3 has 15 amino acids. CDR3 protein: CASSLSGTVLETQYF. The CDR3 DNA reads as TGTGCCAGCAGTTTATCGGGGACAGTACTGGAGACCCAGTACTTC.

This chain links TRBV28 with TRBJ2-7, with unresolved D. This CDR3 contains 11 residues. Germline-derived CDR1 and CDR2 are MDHEN and SYDVKM. V was cut by 5 bases and J by 12 bases, with 14 bases left in between. Here the CDR3 reads CASSPDLRPYF. CDR3 in DNA: TGTGCCAGCAGTCCCGATCTCCGCCCGTACTTC.